This is a list of T cell receptor beta chains from one sample in a study of T cell responses to AZD1222 COVID-19 vaccine. Libraries were prepared by immunoSEQ multiplex PCR; TCRdb keeps only in-frame clonotypes and omits some of them. The sample includes 150,000 or so clones, almost 95% seen only once; the top ten take roughly 2.3%. The sample consisted of peripheral blood, taken on day 0 of AZD1222 vaccination. These receptors originate from an adult in good health. The conserved cysteine and the conserved F or W are not part of the CDR3 here. Fields, in order: V gene, D gene, J gene, CDR3 length, CDR3 protein. D genes are given only for firm matches.

V: TRBV12-5
D: -
J: TRBJ1-2
length: 10
CDR3: ASHLANYGYT

V: TRBV11-2
D: TRBD1
J: TRBJ1-1
length: 15
CDR3: ASSLDRWRPGTDEAF

V: TRBV24-1
D: -
J: TRBJ1-4
length: 13
CDR3: ATSAGLATNEKLF

V: TRBV29-1
D: TRBD2
J: TRBJ2-4
length: 12
CDR3: SVEDLAGENIQY

V: TRBV6-4
D: -
J: TRBJ2-1
length: 11
CDR3: ASSDGANNEQF

V: TRBV5-1
D: -
J: TRBJ1-1
length: 12
CDR3: ASSLGPANTEAF

V: TRBV20-1
D: -
J: TRBJ2-5
length: 9
CDR3: SARVGQTQY

V: TRBV27
D: -
J: TRBJ1-2
length: 11
CDR3: ASSLRQNYGYT

V: TRBV7-9
D: TRBD1
J: TRBJ1-1
length: 11
CDR3: ASSFAGGAEAF

V: TRBV19
D: -
J: TRBJ1-2
length: 14
CDR3: ASSTLEDLANYGYT

V: TRBV18
D: -
J: TRBJ1-1
length: 12
CDR3: ASSTVTQRTEAF

V: TRBV10-2
D: TRBD2
J: TRBJ2-5
length: 13
CDR3: ASKPRAGSQETQY

V: TRBV4-2
D: TRBD1
J: TRBJ1-2
length: 14
CDR3: ASSQDPQGAGYGYT

V: TRBV6-1
D: TRBD1
J: TRBJ1-6
length: 13
CDR3: ASSDAGQSDSPLH

V: TRBV27
D: -
J: TRBJ1-2
length: 10
CDR3: ASSLQGYGYT

V: TRBV20-1
D: -
J: TRBJ1-2
length: 12
CDR3: SASRTEPNYGYT

V: TRBV9
D: -
J: TRBJ1-5
length: 11
CDR3: ASSLGSHQPQH

V: TRBV2
D: -
J: TRBJ1-6
length: 11
CDR3: ASNRGAYSPLH

V: TRBV5-1
D: -
J: TRBJ2-7
length: 14
CDR3: ASSSGARQVLHEQY

V: TRBV4-1
D: -
J: TRBJ2-5
length: 13
CDR3: ASSQVSGGQETQY

V: TRBV9
D: TRBD2
J: TRBJ2-1
length: 12
CDR3: ASSVIGGANEQF

V: TRBV2
D: TRBD1
J: TRBJ2-5
length: 13
CDR3: ASRETQGAYETQY

V: TRBV19
D: -
J: TRBJ1-2
length: 11
CDR3: ASSIGTNYGYT

V: TRBV19
D: TRBD2
J: TRBJ2-1
length: 14
CDR3: ASSIDLVVAGREQF

V: TRBV7-6
D: -
J: TRBJ2-7
length: 12
CDR3: ASSSGIEAYEQY

V: TRBV15
D: TRBD1
J: TRBJ1-5
length: 13
CDR3: ATSRDKGGRQPQH

V: TRBV7-9
D: TRBD2
J: TRBJ2-5
length: 15
CDR3: ASSGPASGRAQETQY

V: TRBV7-6
D: TRBD2
J: TRBJ2-3
length: 15
CDR3: ASSFTSGGLESHTQY